The clone carrying this T cell receptor (beta chain) was picked up a small number of times. The sample belongs to a study of T cells after yellow fever vaccination. CDR1 and CDR2 (germline): DFQATT, SNEGSKA (reference sequence). This CDR3 contains 18 residues. V lost 3 bases and J lost 0; bases outside the gene matches: 4. Production of TCR cDNA was by 5'RACE template switching, which also added a universal primer site and UMIs. TCRdb fed the 5' RACE reads into MiXCR, producing one record per CDR3 protein. The profile shows hundreds of thousands of distinct CDR3 sequences, roughly an eighth of them singletons.

The rearrangement uses TRBV20-1 and TRBJ2-6; 14 bases are a match to TRBD2. The material sequenced was CD4+ T cells sorted from PBMCs, taken 15 days after the yellow fever booster vaccination. The source of this sequence is a man younger than 35 who received the YFV17D yellow fever vaccine. The CDR3 loop reads CSARSGTSGGSGANVLTF. The CDR3 bases are TGCAGTGCTAGGTCGGGGACTAGCGGGGGCTCTGGGGCCAACGTCCTGACTTTC.